The source of this T cell receptor beta chain is a study of control samples from healthy donors and cancer patients. Clones were read by immunoSEQ multiplex PCR, and TCRdb kept only the in-frame ones, dropping some. The data contain 170,000 or so clones, roughly 94% of them seen just once; the ten biggest clones take up over 6.5%. The germline V gene has CDR1 LGHNA and CDR2 YSLEER. The V end was cut by 0 bases, the J end by 2 bases, with 7 bases between. The CDR3 has 14 residues. This sequence originates from a woman aged 40-49 years in good health. The sequenced material came from blood. The chain employs TRBV4-3 and TRBJ1-2; D ambiguous. The CDR3 bases are TGCGCCAGCAGCCAAGATCGAGGGAACTATGGCTACACCTTC. Translation gives CASSQDRGNYGYTF.